This T cell receptor (beta chain) originates from a study of regulatory T cells in long-lasting Graves disease. Libraries of TCR beta came from iRepertoire HTBI primers plus Arm-PCR of CDR3 regions. Using its own MiXCR run on the multiplex PCR reads, TCRdb lists one record per CDR3 protein. This sample yields 360,000 or so distinct CDR3 sequences, of which roughly 15% are seen a single time; about 19% belongs to the top ten. Time point here: newly diagnosed GD, antithyroid drugs for less than 3 months. The TCR library was prepared using RNA isolated from PBMCs. For this clonotype: Its target is unknown.

General study findings and limits: Repertoires from persistent disease leaned toward TRBV28, TRBJ1-2 and TRBJ2-5.

V dropped 2 bases and J dropped 4; count of bases not matched to a gene: 3. The CDR3 runs 13 residues. The V gene's germline CDR1 is SQVTM and CDR2 ANQGSEA. In addition, the sample was reused for a study of T cells in Graves' hyperthyroidism and ophthalmopathy. From that second work: Diagnosis of hyperthyroidism was new in patients aged 18 to 65, and its duration was under 2 months. Exclusion criteria comprised uncontrolled infection, other autoimmune disease, pregnancy or lactation.

The source was peripheral blood mononuclear cells (PBMCs), collected at new diagnosis, from a patient treated with antithyroid drugs. The clonotype originates from a woman younger than 30 with Graves disease. The chain joins TRBV29-1 to TRBJ1-1; 8 bases are shared with TRBD1. The CDR3 sequence: CSVETGGSTEAFF. CDR3 nucleotide sequence: TGCAGCGTTGAAACAGGGGGTAGCACTGAAGCTTTCTTT.